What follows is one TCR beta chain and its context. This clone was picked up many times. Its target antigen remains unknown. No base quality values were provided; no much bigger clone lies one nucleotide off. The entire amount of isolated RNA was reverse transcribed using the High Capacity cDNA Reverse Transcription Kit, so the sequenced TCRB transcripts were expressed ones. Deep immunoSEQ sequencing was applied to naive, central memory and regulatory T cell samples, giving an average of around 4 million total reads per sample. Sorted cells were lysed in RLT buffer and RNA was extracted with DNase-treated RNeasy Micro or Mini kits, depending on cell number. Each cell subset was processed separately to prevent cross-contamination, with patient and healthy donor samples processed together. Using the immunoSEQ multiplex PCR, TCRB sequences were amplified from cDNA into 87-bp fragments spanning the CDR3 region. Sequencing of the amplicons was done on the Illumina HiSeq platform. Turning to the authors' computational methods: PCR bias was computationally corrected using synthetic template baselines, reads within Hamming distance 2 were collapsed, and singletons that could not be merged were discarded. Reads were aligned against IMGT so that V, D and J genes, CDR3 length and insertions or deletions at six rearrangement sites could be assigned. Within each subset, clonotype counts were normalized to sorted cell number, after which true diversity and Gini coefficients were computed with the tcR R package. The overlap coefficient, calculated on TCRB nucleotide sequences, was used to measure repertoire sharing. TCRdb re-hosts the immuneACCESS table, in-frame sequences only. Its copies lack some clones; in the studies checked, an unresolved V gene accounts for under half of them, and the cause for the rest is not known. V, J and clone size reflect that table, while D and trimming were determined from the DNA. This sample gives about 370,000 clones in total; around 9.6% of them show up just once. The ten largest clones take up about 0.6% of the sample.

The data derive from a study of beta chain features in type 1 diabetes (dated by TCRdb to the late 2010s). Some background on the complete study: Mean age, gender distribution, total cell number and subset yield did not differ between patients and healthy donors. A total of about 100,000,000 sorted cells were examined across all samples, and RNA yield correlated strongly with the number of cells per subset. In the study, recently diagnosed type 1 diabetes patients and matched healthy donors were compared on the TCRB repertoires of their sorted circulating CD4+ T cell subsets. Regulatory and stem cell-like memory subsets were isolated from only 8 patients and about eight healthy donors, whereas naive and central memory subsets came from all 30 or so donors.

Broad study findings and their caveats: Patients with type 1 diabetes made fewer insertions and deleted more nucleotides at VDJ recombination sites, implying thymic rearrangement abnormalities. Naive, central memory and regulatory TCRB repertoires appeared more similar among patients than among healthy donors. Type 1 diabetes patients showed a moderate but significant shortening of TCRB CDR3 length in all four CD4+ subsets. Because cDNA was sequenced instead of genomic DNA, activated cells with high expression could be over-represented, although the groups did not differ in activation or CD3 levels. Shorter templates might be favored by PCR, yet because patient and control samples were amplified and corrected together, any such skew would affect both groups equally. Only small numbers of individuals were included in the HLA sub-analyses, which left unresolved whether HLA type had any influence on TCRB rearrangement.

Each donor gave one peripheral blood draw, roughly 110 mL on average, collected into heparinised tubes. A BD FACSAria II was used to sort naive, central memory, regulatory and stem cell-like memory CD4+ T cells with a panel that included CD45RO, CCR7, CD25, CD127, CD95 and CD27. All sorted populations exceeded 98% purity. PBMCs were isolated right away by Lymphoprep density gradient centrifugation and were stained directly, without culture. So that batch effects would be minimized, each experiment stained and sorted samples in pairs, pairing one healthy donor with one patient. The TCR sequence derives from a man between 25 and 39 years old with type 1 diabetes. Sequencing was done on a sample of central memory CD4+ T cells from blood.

The DNA sequence follows: TGTGCCAGCAGCCCCGGGGGGATCGAGCAGTACTTC. It encodes CASSPGGIEQYF. The chain is made from TRBV7-9 and TRBJ2-7, with 7 bases aligning to TRBD2. CDR1 and CDR2, per the germline V gene (reference sequence), are SEHNR and FQNEAQ. The germline V and J ends show losses of 5 bases and 6 bases respectively, and no gene match explains 4 bases of the junction. The CDR3 has 12 amino acids, counting the end cysteine and phenylalanine. The CDR3 DNA has 36 bases and is translated from base 1.